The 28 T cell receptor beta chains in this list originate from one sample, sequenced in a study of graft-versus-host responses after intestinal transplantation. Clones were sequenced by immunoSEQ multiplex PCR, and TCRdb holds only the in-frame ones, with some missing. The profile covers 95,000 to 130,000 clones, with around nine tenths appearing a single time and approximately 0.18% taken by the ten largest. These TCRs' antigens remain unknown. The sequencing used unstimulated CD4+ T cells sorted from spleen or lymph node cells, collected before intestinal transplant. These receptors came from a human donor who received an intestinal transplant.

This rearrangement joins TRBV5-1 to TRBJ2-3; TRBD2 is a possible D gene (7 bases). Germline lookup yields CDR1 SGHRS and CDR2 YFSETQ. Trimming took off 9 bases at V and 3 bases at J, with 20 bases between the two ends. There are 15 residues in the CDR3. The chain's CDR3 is CATKPLGGPTDTQYF. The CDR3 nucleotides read TGCGCCACGAAACCGCTGGGGGGGCCGACAGATACGCAGTATTTT.

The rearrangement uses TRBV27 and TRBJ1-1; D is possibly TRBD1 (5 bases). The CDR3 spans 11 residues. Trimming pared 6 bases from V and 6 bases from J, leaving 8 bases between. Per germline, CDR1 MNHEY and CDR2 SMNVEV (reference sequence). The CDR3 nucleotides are TGTGCCAGCAGCGGGGGGGCTGAAGCTTTCTTT. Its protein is CASSGGAEAFF.

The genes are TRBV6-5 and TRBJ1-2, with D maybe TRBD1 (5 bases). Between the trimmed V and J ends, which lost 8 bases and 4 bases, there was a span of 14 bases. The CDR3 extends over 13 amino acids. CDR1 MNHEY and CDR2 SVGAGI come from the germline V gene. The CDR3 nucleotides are TGTGCCAGCGGCGCGGGGGAAGCCTATGGCTACACCTTC. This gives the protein CASGAGEAYGYTF.

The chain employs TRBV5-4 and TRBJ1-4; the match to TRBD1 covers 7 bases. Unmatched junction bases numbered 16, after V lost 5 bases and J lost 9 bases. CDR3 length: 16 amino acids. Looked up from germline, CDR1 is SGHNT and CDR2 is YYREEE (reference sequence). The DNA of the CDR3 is TGTGCCAGCAGTTCTTTTGGGACAGAGCAGAATAAAAAACTGTTTTTT. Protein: CASSSFGTEQNKKLFF.

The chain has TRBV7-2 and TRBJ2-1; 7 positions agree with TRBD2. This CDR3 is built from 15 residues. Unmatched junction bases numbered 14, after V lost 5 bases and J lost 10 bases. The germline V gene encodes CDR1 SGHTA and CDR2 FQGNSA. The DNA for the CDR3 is TGTGCCAGCAGCCTGAGGACTAGTCTTGGAGGAGAGCAGTTCTTC. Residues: CASSLRTSLGGEQFF.

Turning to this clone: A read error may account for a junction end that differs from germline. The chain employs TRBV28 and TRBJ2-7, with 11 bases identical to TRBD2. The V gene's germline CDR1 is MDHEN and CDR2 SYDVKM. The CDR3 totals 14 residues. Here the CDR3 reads CASSLGLAGHEQCF. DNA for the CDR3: TGTGCCAGCAGTTTAGGACTAGCGGGCCACGAGCAGTGCTTC.

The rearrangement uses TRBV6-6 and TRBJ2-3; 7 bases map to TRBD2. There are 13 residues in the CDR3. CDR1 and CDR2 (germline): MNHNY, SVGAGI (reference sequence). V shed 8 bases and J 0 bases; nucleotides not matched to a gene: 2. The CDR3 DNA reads TGTGCCAGCGAAGCGGGGAGCACAGATACGCAGTATTTT. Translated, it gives CASEAGSTDTQYF.

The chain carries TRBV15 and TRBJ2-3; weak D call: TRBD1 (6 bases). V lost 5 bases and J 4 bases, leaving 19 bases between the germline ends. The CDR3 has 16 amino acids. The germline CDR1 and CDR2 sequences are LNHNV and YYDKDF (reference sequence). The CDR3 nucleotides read TGTGCCACCAGCTACCCTCAGGGGACCACACCAGATACGCAGTATTTT. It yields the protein CATSYPQGTTPDTQYF.

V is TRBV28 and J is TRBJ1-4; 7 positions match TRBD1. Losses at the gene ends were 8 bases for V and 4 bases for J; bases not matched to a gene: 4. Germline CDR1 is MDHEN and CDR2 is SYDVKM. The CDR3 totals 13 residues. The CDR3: CASLDRVNEKLFF. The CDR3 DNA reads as TGTGCCAGCCTTGACAGGGTTAATGAAAAACTGTTTTTT. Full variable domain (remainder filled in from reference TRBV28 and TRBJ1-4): DVKVTQSSRYLVKRTGEKVFLECVQDMDHENMFWYRQDPGLGLRLIYFSYDVKMKEKGDIPEGYSVSREKKERFSLILESASTNQTSMYLCASLDRVNEKLFFGSGTQLSVL.

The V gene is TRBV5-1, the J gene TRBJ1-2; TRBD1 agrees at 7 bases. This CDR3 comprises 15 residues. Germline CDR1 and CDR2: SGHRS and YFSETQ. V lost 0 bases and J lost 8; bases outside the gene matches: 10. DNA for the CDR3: TGCGCCAGCAGCTTGGTGGCCCAGCAGGGGGACGGCTACACCTTC. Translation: CASSLVAQQGDGYTF.

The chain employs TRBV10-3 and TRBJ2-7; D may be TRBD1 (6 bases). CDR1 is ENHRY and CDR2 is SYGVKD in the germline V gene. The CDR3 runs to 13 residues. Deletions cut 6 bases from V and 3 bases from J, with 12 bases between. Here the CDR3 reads CAISQGHSYEQYF. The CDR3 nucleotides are TGTGCCATCAGCCAGGGACATAGCTACGAGCAGTACTTC.

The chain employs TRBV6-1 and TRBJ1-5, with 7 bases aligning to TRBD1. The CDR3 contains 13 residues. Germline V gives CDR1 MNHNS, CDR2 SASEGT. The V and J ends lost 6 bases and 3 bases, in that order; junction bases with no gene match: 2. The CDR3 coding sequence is TGTGCCAGCAGAGGGGGCTTCAATCAGCCCCAGCATTTT. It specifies CASRGGFNQPQHF.

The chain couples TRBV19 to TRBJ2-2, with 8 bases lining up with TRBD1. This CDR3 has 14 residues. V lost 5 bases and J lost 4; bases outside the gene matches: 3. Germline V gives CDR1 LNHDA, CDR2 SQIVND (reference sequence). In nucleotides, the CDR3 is TGTGCCAGTAGTGCAACAGGGGGCACCGGGGAGCTGTTTTTT. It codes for CASSATGGTGELFF.

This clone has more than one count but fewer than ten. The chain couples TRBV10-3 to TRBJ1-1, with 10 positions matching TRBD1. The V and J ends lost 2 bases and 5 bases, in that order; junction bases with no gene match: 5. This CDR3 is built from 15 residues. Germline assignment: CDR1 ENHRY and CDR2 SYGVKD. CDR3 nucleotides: TGTGCCATCAGTGAGGCCCGGACAGGGGGGACTGAAGCTTTCTTT. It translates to CAISEARTGGTEAFF.

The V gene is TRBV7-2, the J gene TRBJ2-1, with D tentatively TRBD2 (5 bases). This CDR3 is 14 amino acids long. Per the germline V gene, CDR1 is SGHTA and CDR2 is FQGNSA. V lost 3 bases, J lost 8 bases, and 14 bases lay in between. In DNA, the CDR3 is TGTGCCAGCAGCTTCGGAGGCTCCCGGGATGAGCAGTTCTTC. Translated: CASSFGGSRDEQFF.

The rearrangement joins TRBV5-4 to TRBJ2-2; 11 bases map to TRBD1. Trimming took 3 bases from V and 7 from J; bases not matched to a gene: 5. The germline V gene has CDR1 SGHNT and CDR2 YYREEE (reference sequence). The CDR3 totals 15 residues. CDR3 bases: TGTGCCAGCAGCTGGCGGACAGGGGGCGGCGGGGAGCTGTTTTTT. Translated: CASSWRTGGGGELFF.

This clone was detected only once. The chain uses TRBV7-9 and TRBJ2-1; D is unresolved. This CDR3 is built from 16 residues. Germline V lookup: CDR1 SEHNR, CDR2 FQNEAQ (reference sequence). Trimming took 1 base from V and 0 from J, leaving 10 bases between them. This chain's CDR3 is CASSLGDTLSYNEQFF. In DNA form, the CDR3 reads TGTGCCAGCAGCTTAGGAGACACCCTCTCCTACAATGAGCAGTTCTTC.

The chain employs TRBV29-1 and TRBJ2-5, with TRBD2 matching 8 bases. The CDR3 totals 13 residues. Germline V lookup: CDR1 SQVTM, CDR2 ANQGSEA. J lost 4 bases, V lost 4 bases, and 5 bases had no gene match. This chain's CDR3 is CSVVGAGAETQYF. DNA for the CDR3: TGCAGCGTTGTAGGAGCGGGAGCAGAGACCCAGTACTTC. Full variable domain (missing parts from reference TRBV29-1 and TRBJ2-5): SAVISQKPSRDICQRGTSLTIQCQVDSQVTMMFWYRQQPGQSLTLIATANQGSEATYESGFVIDKFPISRPNLTFSTLTVSNMSPEDSSIYLCSVVGAGAETQYFGPGTRLLVL.

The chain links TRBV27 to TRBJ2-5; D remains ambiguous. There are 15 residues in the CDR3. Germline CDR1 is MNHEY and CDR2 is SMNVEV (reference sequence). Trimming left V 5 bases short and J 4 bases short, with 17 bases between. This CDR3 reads CASSSLFETGETQYF. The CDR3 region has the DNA TGTGCCAGCAGTAGCCTTTTCGAGACGGGAGAGACCCAGTACTTC.

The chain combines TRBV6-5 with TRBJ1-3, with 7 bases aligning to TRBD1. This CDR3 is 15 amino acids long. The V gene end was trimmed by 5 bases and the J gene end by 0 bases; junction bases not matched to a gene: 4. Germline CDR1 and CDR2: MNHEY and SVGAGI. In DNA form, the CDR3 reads TGTGCCAGCAGTATAGACAGGGACTCTGGAAACACCATATATTTT. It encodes CASSIDRDSGNTIYF.

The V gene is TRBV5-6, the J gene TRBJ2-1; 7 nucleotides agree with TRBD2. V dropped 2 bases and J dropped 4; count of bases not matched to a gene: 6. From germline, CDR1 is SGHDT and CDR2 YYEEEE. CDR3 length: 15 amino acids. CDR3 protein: CASSFGLAEYNEQFF. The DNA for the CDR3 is TGTGCCAGCAGCTTTGGCCTAGCGGAATACAATGAGCAGTTCTTC.

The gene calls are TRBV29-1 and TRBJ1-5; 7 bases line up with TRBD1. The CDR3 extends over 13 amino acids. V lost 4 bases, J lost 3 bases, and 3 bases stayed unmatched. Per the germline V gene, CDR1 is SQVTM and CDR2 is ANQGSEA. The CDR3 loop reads CSVGDSHNQPQHF. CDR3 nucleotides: TGCAGCGTTGGGGACAGCCACAATCAGCCCCAGCATTTT.

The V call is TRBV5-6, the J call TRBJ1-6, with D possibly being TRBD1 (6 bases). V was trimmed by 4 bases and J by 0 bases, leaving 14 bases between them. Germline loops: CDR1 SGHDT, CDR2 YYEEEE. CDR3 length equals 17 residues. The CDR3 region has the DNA TGTGCCAGCAGCACCCCGGTCAGGGGCTCCTATAATTCACCCCTCCACTTT. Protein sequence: CASSTPVRGSYNSPLHF.

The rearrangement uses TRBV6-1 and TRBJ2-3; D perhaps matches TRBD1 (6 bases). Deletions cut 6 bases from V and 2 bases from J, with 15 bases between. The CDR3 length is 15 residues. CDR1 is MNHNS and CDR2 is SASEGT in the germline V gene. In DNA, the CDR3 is TGTGCCAGCAGCCCCTACAGGGCCCCCACAGATACGCAGTATTTT. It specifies CASSPYRAPTDTQYF.

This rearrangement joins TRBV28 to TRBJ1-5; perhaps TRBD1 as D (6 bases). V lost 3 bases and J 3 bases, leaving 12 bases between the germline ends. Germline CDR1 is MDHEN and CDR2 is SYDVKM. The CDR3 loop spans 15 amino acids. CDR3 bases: TGTGCCAGCAGTTTGGAGGGGGGGTACAATCAGCCCCAGCATTTT. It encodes CASSLEGGYNQPQHF. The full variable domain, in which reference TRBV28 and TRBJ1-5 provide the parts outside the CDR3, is DVKVTQSSRYLVKRTGEKVFLECVQDMDHENMFWYRQDPGLGLRLIYFSYDVKMKEKGDIPEGYSVSREKKERFSLILESASTNQTSMYLCASSLEGGYNQPQHFGDGTRLSIL.

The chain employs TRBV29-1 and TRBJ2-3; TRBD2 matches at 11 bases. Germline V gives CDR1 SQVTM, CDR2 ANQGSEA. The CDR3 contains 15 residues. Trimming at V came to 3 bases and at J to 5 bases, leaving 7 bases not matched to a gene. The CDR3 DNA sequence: TGCAGCGTTGAGTTAGCTAGCGGGGGGTTAGATACGCAGTATTTT. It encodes CSVELASGGLDTQYF.

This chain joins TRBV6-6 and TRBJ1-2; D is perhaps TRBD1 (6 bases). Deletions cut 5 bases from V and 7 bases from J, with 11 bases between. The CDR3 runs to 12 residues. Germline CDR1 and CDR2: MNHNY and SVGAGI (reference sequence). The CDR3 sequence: CASSTGIGGYTF. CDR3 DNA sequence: TGTGCCAGCAGTACAGGGATTGGTGGCTACACCTTC.

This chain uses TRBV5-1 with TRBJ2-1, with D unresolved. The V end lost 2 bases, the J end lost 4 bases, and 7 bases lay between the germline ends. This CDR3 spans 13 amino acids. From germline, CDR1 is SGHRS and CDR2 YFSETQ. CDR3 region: CASSFEVYNEQFF. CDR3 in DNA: TGCGCCAGCAGCTTTGAGGTATACAATGAGCAGTTCTTC.